The 10 T cell receptor beta chains presented below share a single source sample, sequenced in a study of glioma-infiltrating T cells after dendritic cell vaccination. Method: immunoSEQ multiplex PCR; TCRdb's copy keeps in-frame clones and lacks some. Here the sample spans 98,000 or so clones, over 80% being singletons. The time point denotes: after dendritic cell vaccination, including at tumor progression/relapse. Here the sequenced sample was blood, taken after dendritic cell vaccination. The receptors here all came from a human donor with glioblastoma.

As for this clone: Sequence at one end of the junction differs from germline and may be a read error. The chain combines TRBV27 with TRBJ1-1; possibly TRBD1 for D (6 bases). The CDR3 is 15 residues long. CDR1 MNHEY and CDR2 SMNVEV come from the germline V gene (reference sequence). The CDR3 DNA is TGTGCCAGCCGTTTTACTTGGGACATGAACACTGAAGCTTTCTTT. This sequence encodes CASRFTWDMNTEAFF.

The chain carries TRBV10-3 and TRBJ2-5; possibly TRBD2 for D (5 bases). Near its end, the DNA agrees better with TRBJ2-7, so the J call may be wrong. Germline CDR1 and CDR2: ENHRY and SYGVKD. CDR3 length: 12 amino acids. DNA for the CDR3: TGTGCCATCAGTGAGAGGGAGAGCGAGCAGTACTTC. Amino acid sequence: CAISERESEQYF.

The chain combines TRBV4-2 with TRBJ2-1; D remains unclear. Germline V gives CDR1 LGHNA, CDR2 YNFKEQ. With 1 base removed from V and 8 bases from J, the gap between germline ends came to 3 bases. This CDR3 is built from 11 residues. CDR3 coding DNA: TGTGCCAGCAGCCAAGTCGATGAGCAGTTCTTC. It codes for CASSQVDEQFF.

This chain links TRBV1 with TRBJ2-7; the DNA was not used to check the table's D call, TRBD2. TRBV1 has pseudogene status. The CDR3 length is 15 residues. The CDR3 DNA follows: TGCACCAGCAGCCAAGCCCCGGACGGGACCTACGAGCAGTACTTC. It yields the protein CTSSQAPDGTYEQYF.

This clone was recorded only once. J is TRBJ1-2 and V is TRBV2; D possibly corresponds to TRBD1 (6 bases). Trimming shortened V by 1 base and J by 4 bases, and 13 bases separated the two germline ends. Germline CDR1 and CDR2: SNHLY and FYNNEI. This CDR3 has 15 amino acids. The CDR3 region is CASSEVGQSLYGYTF. The DNA for the CDR3 is TGTGCCAGCAGTGAAGTAGGACAGAGCCTCTATGGCTACACCTTC.

The chain employs TRBV29-1 and TRBJ2-5, with 7 positions matching TRBD1. J was trimmed by 2 bases and V by 5 bases; bases with no gene match: 5. Germline V lookup: CDR1 SQVTM, CDR2 ANQGSEA. The CDR3 sequence is 13 residues long. The CDR3 protein is CSVSGTAQETQYF. CDR3 bases: TGCAGCGTTTCCGGGACAGCACAAGAGACCCAGTACTTC.

To note about this clone: The junction and the germline gene differ at one end; a read error may be behind it. This chain joins TRBV7-7 and TRBJ2-5, with D hard to call. The CDR3 has 13 residues. Germline-derived CDR1 and CDR2 are SSHAT and FNYEAQ (reference sequence). The CDR3 sequence is CASSLAPKETQYF. CDR3 in DNA: TGTGCTAGCAGCTTAGCCCCCAAAGAGACCCAGTACTTC.

J is TRBJ2-7 and V is TRBV28; 7 nucleotides line up with TRBD1. CDR3 size: 12 residues. In germline, CDR1 is MDHEN, CDR2 SYDVKM. V was pared by 5 bases and J by 3 bases, with 1 base of the junction left unmatched. The CDR3 sequence is CASSRDSYEQYF. CDR3 bases: TGTGCCAGCAGTCGGGACAGCTACGAGCAGTACTTC.

V gene TRBV10-2 combines with J gene TRBJ2-5, with 11 bases identical to TRBD2. The better agreement between TRBJ2-7 and the DNA end casts doubt on the J call. Germline-derived CDR1 and CDR2 are WSHSY and SAAADI. The CDR3 spans 14 residues. The CDR3 DNA reads as TGCGCCAGCAGGACTAGCGGGACCTCCTACGAGCAGTACTTC. Its translation: CASRTSGTSYEQYF.

The rearrangement uses TRBV2 and TRBJ1-2, with D hard to call. Germline lookup yields CDR1 SNHLY and CDR2 FYNNEI. The CDR3 runs to 13 residues. V was trimmed by 8 bases and J by 0 bases, leaving 10 bases between them. CDR3 coding DNA: TGTGCCAGCGCGAGACTTACTAACTATGGCTACACCTTC. Encoded protein: CASARLTNYGYTF.